This T cell receptor (beta chain) was captured in a study of pediatric ulcerative colitis. Across the study: Disease was pancolitis in more than five and left-sided in two, histology-confirmed. Study-level results: Blood-rectal clonal overlap within each person was significantly higher in ulcerative colitis patients than controls. In rectum, acute severe colitis had expanded clones and less diversity.

The diagnostic colonoscopy in ulcerative colitis patients preceded any immunosuppressive treatment. Sequenced by immunoSEQ multiplex PCR; TCRdb stores in-frame clones only, minus some. This table has about 32,000 clones, roughly four fifths appearing once. For this clone: Its specificity is unknown.

CDR3 size: 16 residues. Per germline, CDR1 MNHNY and CDR2 SVGAGI (reference sequence). Trimming left V 7 bases short and J 7 bases short, with 25 bases between. The rearrangement links TRBV6-6 to TRBJ1-2, with D perhaps matching TRBD1 (6 bases). The receptor was derived from a boy younger than 18 with severe ulcerative colitis. Sequencing was performed on blood. CDR3 coding DNA: TGTGCCAGCACCGACAGGCAGGGCTCTGGGGCTCCTGGCTACACCTTC. It translates to CASTDRQGSGAPGYTF.